This T cell receptor (beta chain) originates from a study of cytomegalovirus exposure and HLA in healthy donors (dated by TCRdb to about 2017). Concerning the study at large: A later analysis indicated that the 120 validation repertoires were generated on the platform also employed for the approximately 700 repertoires of the first cohort. The study aimed to test whether cataloging public T cell receptors could reveal signatures of past pathogen exposure. Along with the roughly 700-subject first cohort, a separate validation cohort of about 110 different subjects was used. To predict cytomegalovirus infection status, the study combined high-throughput TCR immunosequencing, statistical association of individual TCRs with disease status, and machine learning. Broad study findings and their caveats: A later analysis found that TCRs clustered in the first cohort also tended to co-occur in the 120 validation repertoires, with just under 95% of cluster scores above 0. Cytomegalovirus status was reported to be diagnosed by the classifier with high specificity and sensitivity in both the original and validation cohorts. The study listed 150 to 200 TCR beta chains as associated with cytomegalovirus. The authors suggested that the approach could potentially be generalized to other disease states and immunological phenotypes. A later analysis had no HLA typing for the validation cohort, so co-occurrence there was scored across all 130 or so repertoires. Across donors, most TCR sequences were observed very rarely, whereas some public TCRs were present in many individuals. A few of the identified cytomegalovirus-associated TCR beta chains were confirmed in vitro to be specific for cytomegalovirus antigens.

Donors formed part of the validation cohort, which comprised over a hundred subjects and was distinct from the first cohort of 550 to 850 subjects. The trim is 1 base for V and 3 bases for J, with a gap of 13 bases between the germline ends. The CDR3 spans 16 residues, from the cysteine through the phenylalanine. CDR3 DNA only is kept here, 48 bases in frame from base 1. The germline V gene (reference sequence) gives CDR1 as SEHNR and CDR2 as FQNEAQ. Points on this clone: Its antigen is currently not known. Base qualities are not at hand, and no much larger clone is one base apart.

The library was prepared using the immunoSEQ multiplex PCR assay. In the authors' own workflow: A statistical classification framework was built to diagnose cytomegalovirus status from the catalog of TCR beta chain sequences. TCRdb took this table from immuneACCESS and kept in-frame rearrangements with V and J called. Such tables lack part of the clones; where checked against another copy, unresolved V genes explain under half of the gap, and the rest is unexplained. The DNA gave D and trimming, while V, J and clone size come from that table. The sample profile shows about 190,000 clones; more than 70% of them were found once. The top ten hold about 1.6% of the sample.

This sequence was found in a woman between 18 and 29 years old in good health and CMV-seronegative. Recombination linked TRBV7-9 to TRBJ1-5; TRBD1 is a weak D gene call, 6 bases matching. Sequences were obtained from PBMCs. The CDR3: CASSLGAAGDNQPQHF. The bases are TGTGCCAGCAGCTTAGGGGCGGCAGGGGACAATCAGCCCCAGCATTTT.